Listed here is a single T cell receptor beta chain. Antigen specificity is unknown. The data stem from a study of CD8 T cells in ankylosing spondylitis. Study findings and constraints: Characteristic, it appeared, of ankylosing spondylitis blood was a TCR beta motif of eight highly homologous variants. Earlier reports found some motif variants in synovial fluid and blood in reactive arthritis. Matched synovial fluid from ankylosing spondylitis patients was reported to be enriched for disease-linked clones.

Researchers built TCR beta libraries using quantitative 5'-RACE with molecular barcodes. TCRdb called the 5' RACE reads again in MiXCR, with one record for every CDR3 protein. The profile shows fewer than 180,000 distinct CDR3 sequences, approximately 48% of them singletons. This CDR3 is 15 amino acids long. V dropped 4 bases and J dropped 6; count of bases not matched to a gene: 3. Germline CDR1 is MNHNS and CDR2 is SASEGT. The source of this sequence is a male donor with ankylosing spondylitis. The rearrangement links TRBV6-1 to TRBJ2-2, with 12 bases lining up with TRBD2. The sequenced material came from synovial fluid, either unsorted or a sorted T cell fraction (not recorded which). The CDR3 nucleotides read TGTGCCAGCAGTGGACTAGCGGGAGAGGCCGGGGAGCTGTTTTTT. Translation gives CASSGLAGEAGELFF.